This T cell receptor beta chain originates from a study of T cells in Graves' hyperthyroidism and ophthalmopathy. Study-wide context: Peripheral blood sampling occurred at initial diagnosis, before any treatment.

The V gene lost 4 bases and the J gene lost 0 bases, with 12 bases spanning the gap. There are 15 residues in the CDR3. Germline lookup yields CDR1 SGHRS and CDR2 YFSETQ. Hyperthyroidism in the patients, aged 18 to 65, was newly diagnosed and under 2 months in duration. Fresh peripheral blood, about 9.6 ml, yielded the PBMCs. This clonotype was picked up many times. Its specificity is unknown. General study findings and limits: Within blood appeared most thyroid clonotypes that had expanded above 0.001.

Amplified TCR beta CDR3 regions came from RNA transcripts. In the first-round RT-PCR of the TCR CDR3, the HTBI primer set was used. TCRdb independently ran MiXCR on the multiplex PCR reads; one entry per CDR3 protein. The sample lists 550,000 to 800,000 distinct CDR3 sequences; approximately 15% were seen once. The sequence was collected from a man in his fifties or sixties with Graves' hyperthyroidism. The specimen sequenced was blood. This chain connects TRBV5-1 to TRBJ2-3; D is uncertain. The CDR3: CASSPELTSTDTQYF. DNA for the CDR3: TGCGCCAGCAGCCCAGAGCTGACTAGCACAGATACGCAGTATTTT.